This TCR beta chain was sequenced for a study of OX40 agonist ivuxolimab in advanced cancers. Broader study findings: Nonresponders included some who also had low normalized T-cell clonal expansion.

The CDR3 consists of 15 residues. CDR1 and CDR2 (germline): ENHRY, SYGVKD. Trimming removed 6 bases from V and 2 bases from J; junction bases left unmatched: 5. Concerning this clone: The antigen remains unidentified.

Only in-frame clones appear in the TCRdb table, and some are missing; sequencing was by immunoSEQ multiplex PCR. The sample consists of about 68,000 clones, 91% of them appearing once. V is TRBV10-3 and J is TRBJ2-1; TRBD1 matches at 9 bases. The sample consisted of CD4+ or CD8+ T cells sorted from blood, taken in a trial of the OX40 agonist ivuxolimab. The clonotype originates from an adult with an advanced solid tumor such as melanoma, head and neck, liver or kidney cancer. As DNA, the CDR3 is TGTGCCATCAGCCAGGACAGGGGAACCTACAATGAGCAGTTCTTC. As protein: CAISQDRGTYNEQFF.